These 20 T cell receptor beta chains originate from one sample sequenced in a study of blood T cell repertoires in COVID-19 (dated by TCRdb to 2019 to 2021). The library was generated by the immunoSEQ multiplex PCR assay. The immuneACCESS repertoire file appears here via TCRdb, limited to in-frame rearrangements. These files lack a portion of the clones; in checked studies, under half of the deficit traces to unresolved V genes, and the cause of the others is not known. The sample includes approximately 98,000 clones, with approximately 82% observed a single time. The top ten clonotypes cover about 4% of the sample. The specimen sequenced was peripheral blood. The origin of the receptors is a man aged 55 to 69 with acute or convalescent COVID-19.

This clone was recorded a few times. V is TRBV19 and J is TRBJ1-5, with unresolved D. The ends were cut back, 3 bases at V and 6 bases at J, with 12 bases in the middle. Germline V gene sequence: CDR1 LNHDA, CDR2 SQIVND (reference sequence). CDR3 length equals 14 residues. In DNA, the CDR3 is TGTGCCAGTAGTATGTGGCTTCTTGGTCAGCCCCAGCATTTT. It yields the protein CASSMWLLGQPQHF.

The chain employs TRBV6-1 and TRBJ1-1, with 7 bases lining up with TRBD1. Germline V gene lookup returns CDR1 MNHNS and CDR2 SASEGT. The CDR3 is 13 residues long. J was trimmed by 9 bases and V by 3 bases; bases with no gene match: 7. The CDR3: CASSDSRQGKAFF. The CDR3 nucleotides read TGTGCCAGCAGTGATTCCCGACAGGGCAAAGCTTTCTTT.

CDR3 loop: CASSLASGNTEAFF. CDR3 in DNA: TGTGCCAGCAGCTTAGCGAGTGGGAACACTGAAGCTTTCTTT. This chain joins TRBV7-2 and TRBJ1-1; no reliable D call. V was trimmed by 0 bases and J by 1 base, leaving 6 bases between them. Germline V lookup: CDR1 SGHTA, CDR2 FQGNSA. The CDR3 covers 14 residues. Full variable domain (rest looked up from reference TRBV7-2 and TRBJ1-1): GAGVSQSPSNKVTEKGKDVELRCDPISGHTALYWYRQSLGQGLEFLIYFQGNSAPDKSGLPSDRFSAERTGGSVSTLTIQRTQQEDSAVYLCASSLASGNTEAFFGQGTRLTVV.

The chain is built from TRBV21-1 and TRBJ1-2; TRBD1, the table's D call, lacks a check against the DNA. TRBV21-1 represents a pseudogene. This CDR3 has 13 amino acids. The CDR3 nucleotides read TGTGCCAGCAGCCTCCGGGACAGGGGGATCTACACCTTC. Protein product: CASSLRDRGIYTF.

CDR3 in amino acids: CATAPQLDTIYF. The CDR3 region has the DNA TGTGCCACCGCTCCACAATTGGACACCATATATTTT. This chain uses TRBV15 with TRBJ1-3; no definite D call. There are 12 residues in the CDR3. V was pared by 8 bases and J by 8 bases, with 13 bases between. Germline V gene lookup returns CDR1 LNHNV and CDR2 YYDKDF (reference sequence).

The rearrangement joins TRBV6-5 to TRBJ1-2; possibly TRBD1 for D (5 bases). V lost 0 bases, J lost 2 bases, and 10 bases lay in between. Germline loops: CDR1 MNHEY, CDR2 SVGAGI. The CDR3 totals 15 residues. The CDR3 DNA is TGTGCCAGCAGTTACTCGGCCGGGGGGAACTATGGCTACACCTTC. It is translated as CASSYSAGGNYGYTF.

In this sample, this clone turned up a few times. The chain joins TRBV6-1 to TRBJ1-1, with unresolved D. V was shortened by 3 bases and J by 12 bases, with 17 bases between the two germline ends. The CDR3 runs 13 residues. Germline CDR1 and CDR2: MNHNS and SASEGT. This chain's CDR3 is CASSDAAGRRTFF. The CDR3 nucleotides read TGTGCCAGCAGTGACGCGGCGGGGAGACGGACTTTCTTT.

The gene calls are TRBV7-2 and TRBJ1-4; D is unresolved. Germline V CDR1 and CDR2: SGHTA, FQGNSA. The V end lost 6 bases, the J end lost 8 bases, and 10 bases lay between the germline ends. This CDR3 spans 12 amino acids. The CDR3 DNA sequence: TGTGCCAGCAGACGCGGCCGGGAAAAACTGTTTTTT. Translation gives CASRRGREKLFF.

This chain joins TRBV5-8 and TRBJ2-2; D unclear. CDR1 is SGHTS and CDR2 is YDEGEE in the germline V gene. Trimming took 2 bases from V and 3 from J, leaving 17 bases between them. The CDR3 consists of 17 residues. The CDR3 sequence is CASSLIWATSYTGELFF. In DNA, the CDR3 is TGTGCCAGCAGCTTAATCTGGGCCACGTCGTACACCGGGGAGCTGTTTTTT.

The chain has TRBV6-1 and TRBJ2-7; D is perhaps TRBD1 (5 bases). Germline CDR1 reads MNHNS; CDR2 reads SASEGT. V was cut by 3 bases and J by 4 bases, with 16 bases left in between. This CDR3 has 15 residues. DNA for the CDR3: TGTGCCAGCAGTGAGCACCCGGCAGGGAAGTACGAGCAGTACGTC. Encoded protein: CASSEHPAGKYEQYV.

Only one count was recorded for this clone. V is TRBV5-8 and J is TRBJ2-5; TRBD1 matches at 12 bases. The CDR3 is 15 residues long. Germline CDR1 SGHTS, CDR2 YDEGEE. The ends lost 4 bases at V and 5 bases at J; junction bases unmatched: 6. The chain's CDR3 is CASSHGTGGGETQYF. Here the CDR3 DNA reads TGTGCCAGCAGCCACGGGACAGGGGGCGGCGAGACCCAGTACTTC.

V usage is TRBV11-3 and J usage is TRBJ1-2, with TRBD1 matching over 7 bases. CDR3 length: 13 amino acids. Trimming took 5 bases from V and 4 from J; bases not matched to a gene: 4. Germline V gene data show CDR1 as SGHNT and CDR2 as YENEEA. CDR3 region: CASSTTGPYGYTF. The CDR3 DNA reads TGTGCCAGCAGCACGACAGGGCCCTATGGCTACACCTTC. The whole variable domain, remainder taken from reference TRBV11-3 and TRBJ1-2, is EAGVVQSPRYKIIEKKQPVAFWCNPISGHNTLYWYLQNLGQGPELLIRYENEEAVDDSQLPKDRFSAERLKGVDSTLKIQPAELGDSAVYLCASSTTGPYGYTFGSGTRLTVV.

V is TRBV7-2 and J is TRBJ2-4; 14 positions match TRBD2. CDR3 size: 18 residues. Germline CDR1 SGHTA, CDR2 FQGNSA. V shed 4 bases, J shed 6 bases, and the junction held 11 bases outside the gene matches. The CDR3 DNA reads as TGTGCCAGCAGCTCCTCCGGGACTAGCGGGAGTTCCGGAAACATTCAGTACTTC. This encodes CASSSSGTSGSSGNIQYF.

A few counts support this clone. The chain employs TRBV6-5 and TRBJ2-2, with D perhaps matching TRBD1 (6 bases). CDR3 size: 15 residues. The germline gives CDR1 MNHEY, CDR2 SVGAGI. The V end was cut by 7 bases, the J end by 0 bases, with 12 bases between. In nucleotides, the CDR3 is TGTGCCAGCAAAGGAGACAGGACGAACACCGGGGAGCTGTTTTTT. Translated: CASKGDRTNTGELFF.

V usage is TRBV6-5 and J usage is TRBJ2-1; 7 bases match TRBD2. This CDR3 spans 16 amino acids. V trimming: 1 base; J trimming: 7 bases; junction bases outside the gene matches: 10. Germline values: CDR1 MNHEY, CDR2 SVGAGI. The CDR3 DNA reads as TGTGCCAGCAGTTACTATGGACTAGGTGATTGTAATGAGCAGTTCTTC. Its protein product is CASSYYGLGDCNEQFF.

The sample holds a few counts of this clone. The V and J genes are TRBV2 and TRBJ2-4; D perhaps matches TRBD1 (6 bases). This CDR3 has 16 amino acids. V was pared by 6 bases and J by 0 bases, with 15 bases between. Germline V CDR1 and CDR2: SNHLY, FYNNEI. The chain's CDR3 is CASSRGASVAKNIQYF. The CDR3 coding sequence is TGTGCCAGCAGCAGGGGCGCGAGTGTAGCCAAAAACATTCAGTACTTC. Full variable domain (missing parts from reference TRBV2 and TRBJ2-4): EPEVTQTPSHQVTQMGQEVILRCVPISNHLYFYWYRQILGQKVEFLVSFYNNEISEKSEIFDDQFSVERPDGSNFTLKIRSTKLEDSAMYFCASSRGASVAKNIQYFGAGTRLSVL.

The J gene is TRBJ2-3, the V gene TRBV9; TRBD2 matches at 7 bases. This CDR3 contains 16 residues. The trim removed 0 bases at V and 5 bases at J, leaving 9 bases unmatched. CDR1 is SGDLS and CDR2 is YYNGEE in the germline V gene. The CDR3 protein is CASSVDMRERGDTQYF. CDR3 bases: TGTGCCAGCAGCGTAGATATGCGGGAGAGAGGAGATACGCAGTATTTT.

The V gene is TRBV27, the J gene TRBJ2-6; TRBD1 matches at 7 bases. Germline V gives CDR1 MNHEY, CDR2 SMNVEV (reference sequence). The CDR3 contains 20 residues. Trimming removed 4 bases from V and 0 bases from J; junction bases left unmatched: 15. The CDR3 nucleotides read TGTGCCAGCAGTTCTACAGGGGTGTCACCAGTTCACTCTGGGGCCAACGTCCTGACTTTC. Amino acid sequence: CASSSTGVSPVHSGANVLTF.

The chain is built from TRBV12-3 or TRBV12-4 and TRBJ2-1; perhaps TRBD2 as D (5 bases). The CDR3 is 11 amino acids. V was pared by 10 bases and J by 9 bases, with 13 bases between. CDR3 sequence (DNA): TGTGCCACCGGGAAAAGAATTGAGCAGTTCTTC. Its protein is CATGKRIEQFF.

This clone was seen a single time. The chain couples TRBV7-3 to TRBJ2-3; D is possibly TRBD2 (5 bases). CDR3 size: 15 residues. Germline CDR1 and CDR2: SGHTA and FQGTGA. V lost 5 bases to trimming and J lost 2 bases, with 14 bases between them. The CDR3 here is CASSDGLLNTDTQYF. The CDR3 DNA reads as TGTGCCAGCAGCGACGGACTCTTAAACACAGATACGCAGTATTTT.